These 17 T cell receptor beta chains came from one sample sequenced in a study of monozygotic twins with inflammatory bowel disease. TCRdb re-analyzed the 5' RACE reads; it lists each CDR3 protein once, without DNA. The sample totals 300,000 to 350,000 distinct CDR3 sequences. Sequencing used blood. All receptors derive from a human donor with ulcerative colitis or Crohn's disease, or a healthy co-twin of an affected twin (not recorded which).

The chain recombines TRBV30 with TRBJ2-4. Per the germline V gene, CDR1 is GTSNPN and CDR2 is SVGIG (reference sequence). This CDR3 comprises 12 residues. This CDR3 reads CAWSVDINIQYF.

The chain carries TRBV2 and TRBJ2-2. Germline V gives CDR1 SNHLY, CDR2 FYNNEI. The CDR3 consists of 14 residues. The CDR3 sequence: CASSETRNTGELFF. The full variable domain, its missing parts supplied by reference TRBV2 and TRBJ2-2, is EPEVTQTPSHQVTQMGQEVILRCVPISNHLYFYWYRQILGQKVEFLVSFYNNEISEKSEIFDDQFSVERPDGSNFTLKIRSTKLEDSAMYFCASSETRNTGELFFGEGSRLTVL.

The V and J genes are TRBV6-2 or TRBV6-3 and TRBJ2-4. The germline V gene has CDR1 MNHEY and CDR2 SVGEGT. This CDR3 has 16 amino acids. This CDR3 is CASSYVRSIAKNIQYF.

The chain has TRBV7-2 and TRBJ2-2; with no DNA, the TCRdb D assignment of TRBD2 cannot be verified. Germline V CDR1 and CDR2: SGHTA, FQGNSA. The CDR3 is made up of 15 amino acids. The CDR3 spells CASSLTSQGTGELFF.

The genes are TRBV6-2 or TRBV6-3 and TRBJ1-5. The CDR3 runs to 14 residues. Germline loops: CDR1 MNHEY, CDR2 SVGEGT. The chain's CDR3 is CASSYRQFNQPQHF.

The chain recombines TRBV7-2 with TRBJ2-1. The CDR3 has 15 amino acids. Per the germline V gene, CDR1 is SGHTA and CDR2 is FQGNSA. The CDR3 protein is CASSLQQGYYNEQFF. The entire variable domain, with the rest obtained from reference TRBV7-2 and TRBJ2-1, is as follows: GAGVSQSPSNKVTEKGKDVELRCDPISGHTALYWYRQSLGQGLEFLIYFQGNSAPDKSGLPSDRFSAERTGGSVSTLTIQRTQQEDSAVYLCASSLQQGYYNEQFFGPGTRLTVL.

The CDR3 sequence: CASSSQGFSGELFF. This sequence joins TRBV7-2 and TRBJ2-2; TCRdb's assignment of TRBD1 cannot be checked, as there is no DNA. The CDR3 covers 14 residues. Germline loops: CDR1 SGHTA, CDR2 FQGNSA.

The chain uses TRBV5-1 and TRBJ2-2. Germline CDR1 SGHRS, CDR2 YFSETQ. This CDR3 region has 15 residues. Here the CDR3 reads CASSLRPGNTGELFF.

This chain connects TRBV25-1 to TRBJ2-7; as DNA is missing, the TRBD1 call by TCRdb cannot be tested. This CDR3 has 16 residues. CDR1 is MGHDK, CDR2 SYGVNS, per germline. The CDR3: CASSAPETGGSWEQYF.

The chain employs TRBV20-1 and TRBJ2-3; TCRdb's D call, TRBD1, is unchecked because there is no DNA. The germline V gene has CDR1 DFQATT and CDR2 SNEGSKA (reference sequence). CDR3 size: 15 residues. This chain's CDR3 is CSARDRVISTDTQHF.

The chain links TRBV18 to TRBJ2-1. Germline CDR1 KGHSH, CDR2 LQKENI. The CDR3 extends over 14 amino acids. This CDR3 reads CASSLNLADNEQFF.

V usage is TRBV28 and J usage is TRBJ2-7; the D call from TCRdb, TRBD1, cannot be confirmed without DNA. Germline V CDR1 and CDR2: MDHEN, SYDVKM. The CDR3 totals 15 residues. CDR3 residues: CASSFRGLQAYEQYF. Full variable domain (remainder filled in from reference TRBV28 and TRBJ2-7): DVKVTQSSRYLVKRTGEKVFLECVQDMDHENMFWYRQDPGLGLRLIYFSYDVKMKEKGDIPEGYSVSREKKERFSLILESASTNQTSMYLCASSFRGLQAYEQYFGPGTRLTVT.

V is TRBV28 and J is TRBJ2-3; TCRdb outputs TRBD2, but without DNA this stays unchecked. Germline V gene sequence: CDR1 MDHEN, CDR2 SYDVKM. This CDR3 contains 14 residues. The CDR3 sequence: CASSPPDVTDTQYF. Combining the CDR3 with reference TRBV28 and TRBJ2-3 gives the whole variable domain DVKVTQSSRYLVKRTGEKVFLECVQDMDHENMFWYRQDPGLGLRLIYFSYDVKMKEKGDIPEGYSVSREKKERFSLILESASTNQTSMYLCASSPPDVTDTQYFGPGTRLTVL.

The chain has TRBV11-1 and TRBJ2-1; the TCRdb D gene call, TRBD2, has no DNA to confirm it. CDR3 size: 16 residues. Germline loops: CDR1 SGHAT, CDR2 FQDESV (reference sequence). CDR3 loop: CASSQARGALHNEQFF.

The CDR3 protein is CATSGGRTVTDTQYF. The chain joins TRBV15 to TRBJ2-3; the TCRdb D gene call, TRBD1, has no DNA to confirm it. Germline V gives CDR1 LNHNV, CDR2 YYDKDF (reference sequence). The CDR3 has 15 amino acids.

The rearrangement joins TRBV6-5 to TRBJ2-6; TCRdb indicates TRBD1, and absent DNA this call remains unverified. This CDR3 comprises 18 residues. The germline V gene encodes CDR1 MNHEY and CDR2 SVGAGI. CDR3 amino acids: CASSYSLDSSSGANVLTF.

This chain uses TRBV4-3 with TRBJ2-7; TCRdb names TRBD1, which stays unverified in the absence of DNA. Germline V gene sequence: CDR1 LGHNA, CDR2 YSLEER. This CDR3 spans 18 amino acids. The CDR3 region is CASSQGVGGASRSYEQYF.